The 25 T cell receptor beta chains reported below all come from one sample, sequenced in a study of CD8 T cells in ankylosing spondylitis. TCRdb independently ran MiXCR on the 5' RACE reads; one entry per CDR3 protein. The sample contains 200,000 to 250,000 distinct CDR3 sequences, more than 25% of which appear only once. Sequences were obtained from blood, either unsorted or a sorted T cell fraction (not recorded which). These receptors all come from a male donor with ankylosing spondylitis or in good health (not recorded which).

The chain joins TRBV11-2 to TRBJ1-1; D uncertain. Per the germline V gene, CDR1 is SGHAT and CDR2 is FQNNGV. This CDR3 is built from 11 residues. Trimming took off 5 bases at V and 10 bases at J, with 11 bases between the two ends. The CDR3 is CASSHWGGAFF. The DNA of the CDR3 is TGTGCCAGCAGCCACTGGGGAGGAGCTTTCTTT.

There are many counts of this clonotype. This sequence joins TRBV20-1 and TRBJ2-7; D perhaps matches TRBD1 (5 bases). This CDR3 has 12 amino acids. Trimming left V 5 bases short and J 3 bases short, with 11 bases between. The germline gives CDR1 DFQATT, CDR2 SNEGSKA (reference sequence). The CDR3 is CSASTDDYEQYF. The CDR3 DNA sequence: TGCAGTGCTTCGACAGACGACTACGAGCAGTACTTC.

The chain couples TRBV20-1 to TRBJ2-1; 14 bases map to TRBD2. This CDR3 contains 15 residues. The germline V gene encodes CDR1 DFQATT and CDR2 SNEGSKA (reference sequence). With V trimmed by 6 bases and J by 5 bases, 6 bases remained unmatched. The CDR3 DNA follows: TGCAGTGCAAAAGGGACTAGCGGGAGCCACAATGAGCAGTTCTTC. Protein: CSAKGTSGSHNEQFF.

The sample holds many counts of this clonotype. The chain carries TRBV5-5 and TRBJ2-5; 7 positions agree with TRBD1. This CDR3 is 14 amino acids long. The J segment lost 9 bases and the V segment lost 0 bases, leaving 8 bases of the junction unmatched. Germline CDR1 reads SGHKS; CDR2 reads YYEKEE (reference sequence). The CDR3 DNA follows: TGTGCCAGCAGCTTGGAAGGGGGCATGAAGGCCCAGTACTTC. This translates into CASSLEGGMKAQYF.

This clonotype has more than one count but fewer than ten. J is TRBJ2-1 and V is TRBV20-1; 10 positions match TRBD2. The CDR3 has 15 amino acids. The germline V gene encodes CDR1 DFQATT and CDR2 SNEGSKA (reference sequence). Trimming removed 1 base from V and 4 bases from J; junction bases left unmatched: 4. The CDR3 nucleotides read TGCAGTGCTAGAGGGCCTAGCGGGAGTTACAATGAGCAGTTCTTC. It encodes CSARGPSGSYNEQFF.

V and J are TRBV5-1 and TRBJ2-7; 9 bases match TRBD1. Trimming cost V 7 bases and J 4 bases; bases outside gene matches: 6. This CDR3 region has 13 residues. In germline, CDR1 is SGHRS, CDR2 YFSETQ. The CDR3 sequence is CASGQGTGYEQYF. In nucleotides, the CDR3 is TGCGCCAGCGGACAGGGGACCGGGTACGAGCAGTACTTC.

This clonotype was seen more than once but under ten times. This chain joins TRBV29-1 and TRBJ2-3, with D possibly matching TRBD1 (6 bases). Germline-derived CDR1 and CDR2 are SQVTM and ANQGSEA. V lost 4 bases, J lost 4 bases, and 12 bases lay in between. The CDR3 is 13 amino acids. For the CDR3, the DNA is TGCAGCGTTGGGAGCAGGGGTGCAGATACGCAGTATTTT. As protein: CSVGSRGADTQYF.

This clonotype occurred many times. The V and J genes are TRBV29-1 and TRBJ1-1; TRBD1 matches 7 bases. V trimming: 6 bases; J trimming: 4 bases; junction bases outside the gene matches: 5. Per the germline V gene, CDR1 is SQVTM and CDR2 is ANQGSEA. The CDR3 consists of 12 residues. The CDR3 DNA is TGCAGCGTGAAGGGGGCGGCCACTGAAGCTTTCTTT. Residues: CSVKGAATEAFF.

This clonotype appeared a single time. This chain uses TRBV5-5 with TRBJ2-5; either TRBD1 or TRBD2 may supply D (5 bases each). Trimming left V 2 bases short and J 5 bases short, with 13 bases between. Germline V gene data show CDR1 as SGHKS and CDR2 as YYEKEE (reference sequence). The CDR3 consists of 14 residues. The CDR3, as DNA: TGTGCCAGCAGCTTCGGGGCAAGATCGGAGACCCAGTACTTC. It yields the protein CASSFGARSETQYF.

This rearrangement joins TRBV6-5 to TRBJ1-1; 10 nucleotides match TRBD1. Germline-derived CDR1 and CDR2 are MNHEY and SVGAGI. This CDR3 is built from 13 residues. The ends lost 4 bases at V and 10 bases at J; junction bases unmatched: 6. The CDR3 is CASSSRTGGGAFF. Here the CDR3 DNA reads TGTGCCAGCAGTTCACGGACAGGGGGTGGAGCTTTCTTT.

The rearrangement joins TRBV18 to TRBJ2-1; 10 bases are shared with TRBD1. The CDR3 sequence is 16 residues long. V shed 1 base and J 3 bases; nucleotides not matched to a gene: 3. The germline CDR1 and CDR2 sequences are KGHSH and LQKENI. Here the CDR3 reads CASSPRDRGLYNEQFF. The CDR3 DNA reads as TGTGCCAGCTCACCACGTGACAGGGGGCTCTACAATGAGCAGTTCTTC.

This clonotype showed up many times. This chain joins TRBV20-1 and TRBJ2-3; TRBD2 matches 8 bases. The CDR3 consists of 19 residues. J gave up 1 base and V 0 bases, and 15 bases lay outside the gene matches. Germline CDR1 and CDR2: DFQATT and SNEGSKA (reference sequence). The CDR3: CSARDLLQRERLGTDTQYF. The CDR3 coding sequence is TGCAGTGCTAGAGATCTACTCCAGCGGGAGCGTCTCGGCACAGATACGCAGTATTTT.

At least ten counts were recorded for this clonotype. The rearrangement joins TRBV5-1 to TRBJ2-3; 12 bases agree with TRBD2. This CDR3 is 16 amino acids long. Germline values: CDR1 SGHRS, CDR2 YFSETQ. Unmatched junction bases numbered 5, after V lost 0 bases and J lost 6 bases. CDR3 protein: CASSLGLAGEIDTQYF. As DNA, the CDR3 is TGCGCCAGCAGCTTGGGACTAGCGGGAGAAATTGATACGCAGTATTTT.

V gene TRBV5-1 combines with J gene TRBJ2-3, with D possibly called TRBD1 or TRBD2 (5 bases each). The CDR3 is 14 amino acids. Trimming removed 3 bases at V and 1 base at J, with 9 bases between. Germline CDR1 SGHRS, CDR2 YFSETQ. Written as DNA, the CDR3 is TGCGCCAGCAGCTGGGACGCCCGCACAGATACGCAGTATTTT. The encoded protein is CASSWDARTDTQYF.

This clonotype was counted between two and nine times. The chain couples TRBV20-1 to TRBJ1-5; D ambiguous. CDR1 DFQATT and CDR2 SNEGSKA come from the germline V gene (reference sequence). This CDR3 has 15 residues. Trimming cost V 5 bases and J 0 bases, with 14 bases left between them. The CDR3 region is CSAPKSGYSNQPQHF. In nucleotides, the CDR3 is TGCAGTGCTCCCAAATCCGGCTATAGCAATCAGCCCCAGCATTTT.

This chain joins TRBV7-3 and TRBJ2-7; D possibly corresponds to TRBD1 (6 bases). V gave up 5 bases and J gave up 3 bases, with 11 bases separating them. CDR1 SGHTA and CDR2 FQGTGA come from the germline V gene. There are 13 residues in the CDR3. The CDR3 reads CASSRDTHYEQYF. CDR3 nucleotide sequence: TGTGCCAGCAGCCGGGACACGCACTACGAGCAGTACTTC.

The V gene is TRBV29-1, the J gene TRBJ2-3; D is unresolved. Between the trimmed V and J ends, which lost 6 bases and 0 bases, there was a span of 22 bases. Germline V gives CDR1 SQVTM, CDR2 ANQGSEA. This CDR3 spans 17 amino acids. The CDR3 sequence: CSVNRAQAATSTDTQYF. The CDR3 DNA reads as TGCAGCGTGAATCGAGCGCAAGCCGCGACTAGCACAGATACGCAGTATTTT.

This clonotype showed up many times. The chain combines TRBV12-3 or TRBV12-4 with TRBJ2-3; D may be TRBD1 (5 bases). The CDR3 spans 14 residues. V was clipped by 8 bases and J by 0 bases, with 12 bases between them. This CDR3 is CASGWGSSTDTQYF. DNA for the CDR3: TGTGCCAGCGGGTGGGGCAGTAGCACAGATACGCAGTATTTT.

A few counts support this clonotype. The chain's CDR3 is CASSWWGQETQYF. The CDR3, as DNA: TGTGCCAGCAGTTGGTGGGGCCAAGAGACCCAGTACTTC. This chain joins TRBV12-3 or TRBV12-4 and TRBJ2-5; D is unclear. V dropped 4 bases and J dropped 1 base, with 7 bases sitting between them. CDR3 length: 13 residues.

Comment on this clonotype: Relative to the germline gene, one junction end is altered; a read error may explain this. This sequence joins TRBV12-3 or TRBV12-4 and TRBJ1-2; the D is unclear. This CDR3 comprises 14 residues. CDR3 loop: CASSLGTHGSGYTF. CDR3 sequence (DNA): TGTGCCAGCAGCTTAGGAACGCACGGCTCTGGCTACACCTTC.

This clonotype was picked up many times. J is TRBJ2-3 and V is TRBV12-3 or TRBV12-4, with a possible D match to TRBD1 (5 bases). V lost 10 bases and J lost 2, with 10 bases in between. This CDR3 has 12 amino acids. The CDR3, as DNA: TGTGCCATAGGGGATACCACAGATACGCAGTATTTT. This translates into CAIGDTTDTQYF.

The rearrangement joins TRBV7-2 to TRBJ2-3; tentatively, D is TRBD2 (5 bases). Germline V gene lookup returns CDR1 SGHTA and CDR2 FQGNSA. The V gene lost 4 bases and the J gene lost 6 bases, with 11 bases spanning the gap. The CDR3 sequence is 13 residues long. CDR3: CASSSWRGDTQYF. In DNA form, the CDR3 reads TGTGCCAGCAGCTCCTGGCGAGGGGATACGCAGTATTTT.

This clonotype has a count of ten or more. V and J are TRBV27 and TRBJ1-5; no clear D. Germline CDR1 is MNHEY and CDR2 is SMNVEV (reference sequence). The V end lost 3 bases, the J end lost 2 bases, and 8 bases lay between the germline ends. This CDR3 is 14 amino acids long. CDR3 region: CASSFGWGNQPQHF. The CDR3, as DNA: TGTGCCAGCAGTTTTGGGTGGGGCAATCAGCCCCAGCATTTT.

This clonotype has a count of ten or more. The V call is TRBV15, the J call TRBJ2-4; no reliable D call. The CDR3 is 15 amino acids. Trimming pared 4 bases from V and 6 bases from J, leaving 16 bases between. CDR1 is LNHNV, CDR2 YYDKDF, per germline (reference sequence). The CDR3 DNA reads TGTGCCACCAGCAAGCACGTTGGGCTGGGAAACATTCAGTACTTC. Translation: CATSKHVGLGNIQYF. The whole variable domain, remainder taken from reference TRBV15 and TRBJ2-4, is DAMVIQNPRYQVTQFGKPVTLSCSQTLNHNVMYWYQQKSSQAPKLLFHYYDKDFNNEADTPDNFQSRRPNTSFCFLDIRSPGLGDTAMYLCATSKHVGLGNIQYFGAGTRLSVL.

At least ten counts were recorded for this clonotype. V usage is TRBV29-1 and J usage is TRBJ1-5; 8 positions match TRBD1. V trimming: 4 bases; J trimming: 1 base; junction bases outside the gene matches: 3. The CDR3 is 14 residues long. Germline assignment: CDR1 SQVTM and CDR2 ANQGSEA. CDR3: CSVAGGRSNQPQHF. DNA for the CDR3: TGCAGCGTTGCAGGGGGCCGCAGCAATCAGCCCCAGCATTTT.